The clone carrying this T cell receptor beta chain came up many times. Trimming cost V 0 bases and J 0 bases; bases outside gene matches: 9. The CDR3 is 17 amino acids. Looked up from germline, CDR1 is DFQATT and CDR2 is SNEGSKA (reference sequence). The data were obtained in a study of blood T cells in healthy people across ages. Overall study: Template-switching capture recovered about one barcoded beta molecule per two T cells.

The use of a sample-barcoded 5' primer and a J-beta primer mix characterized a second PCR of roughly 6 to 12 cycles. Each of the cDNA molecules was tagged by a template-switch adaptor with 12 random nucleotides. TCRdb analysed the 5' RACE reads with MiXCR anew, one entry per CDR3 protein. The sample yields around 1,000,000 distinct CDR3 sequences, around 27% seen once. This sample also belongs to another study, concerning T cells of mothers and their children. This second study says: Every mother supplied over 8 million TCR beta CDR3 reads and every child 2.5 million to 3.5 million. Regardless of relatedness, pairs show thymic selection shaping TCR recombination output in a similar manner.

The source is a girl aged 2 to 10 in good health. The sample taken for sequencing was blood. The rearrangement links TRBV20-1 to TRBJ1-1; 8 bases align to TRBD1. DNA of the CDR3: TGCAGTGCTAGAGATTACAGGGGGACTCTAATGAACACTGAAGCTTTCTTT. Its protein is CSARDYRGTLMNTEAFF.